Shown below are 3 T cell receptor beta chains from a single sample sequenced in a study of siplizumab effects on memory and regulatory T cells (dated by TCRdb to between 2018 and 2020). The method was the immunoSEQ multiplex PCR assay. TCRdb took over this immuneACCESS table, retaining in-frame rearrangements with V and J assigned. Such tables are incomplete; in checked studies, under half of the missing clones stem from an unresolved V gene, and the remainder is unexplained. The sample table lists some 75,000 clones, around 93% of them with a count of one. 5% of the sample belongs to the ten largest clones. Sequenced sample: CD8+ T cells sorted from blood. All receptors derive from a human donor in good health.

The chain is built from TRBV5-4 and TRBJ1-2; TRBD1 is a possible D gene (5 bases). Trimming removed 3 bases at V and 8 bases at J, with 17 bases between. The germline V gene has CDR1 SGHNT and CDR2 YYREEE (reference sequence). The CDR3 sequence is 14 residues long. This CDR3 reads CASSWGYGVEGYTF. CDR3 bases: TGTGCCAGCAGCTGGGGGTACGGGGTGGAAGGCTACACCTTC. Together with reference TRBV5-4 and TRBJ1-2, the CDR3 gives the full variable domain: ETGVTQSPTHLIKTRGQQVTLRCSSQSGHNTVSWYQQALGQGPQFIFQYYREEENGRGNFPPRFSGLQFPNYSSELNVNALELDDSALYLCASSWGYGVEGYTFGSGTRLTVV.

On this clone: Other nucleotide sequences in the sample specify the same CDR3. The rearrangement uses TRBV30 and TRBJ2-7; D perhaps matches TRBD2 (6 bases). The germline gives CDR1 GTSNPN, CDR2 SVGIG (reference sequence). Trimming shortened V by 0 bases and J by 0 bases, and 6 bases separated the two germline ends. This CDR3 spans 13 amino acids. CDR3 coding DNA: TGTGCCTGGAGTGTGGGGGGCTCCTACGAGCAGTACTTC. Translated, it gives CAWSVGGSYEQYF.

This chain joins TRBV15 and TRBJ2-5; a possible D gene is TRBD1 (6 bases). CDR1 is LNHNV and CDR2 is YYDKDF in the germline V gene (reference sequence). V was shortened by 0 bases and J by 5 bases, with 10 bases between the two germline ends. The CDR3 extends over 14 amino acids. This CDR3 reads CATSREYRDETQYF. CDR3 nucleotides: TGTGCCACCAGCAGAGAATACAGGGATGAGACCCAGTACTTC. Variable domain in full (rest from reference TRBV15 and TRBJ2-5): DAMVIQNPRYQVTQFGKPVTLSCSQTLNHNVMYWYQQKSSQAPKLLFHYYDKDFNNEADTPDNFQSRRPNTSFCFLDIRSPGLGDTAMYLCATSREYRDETQYFGPGTRLLVL.